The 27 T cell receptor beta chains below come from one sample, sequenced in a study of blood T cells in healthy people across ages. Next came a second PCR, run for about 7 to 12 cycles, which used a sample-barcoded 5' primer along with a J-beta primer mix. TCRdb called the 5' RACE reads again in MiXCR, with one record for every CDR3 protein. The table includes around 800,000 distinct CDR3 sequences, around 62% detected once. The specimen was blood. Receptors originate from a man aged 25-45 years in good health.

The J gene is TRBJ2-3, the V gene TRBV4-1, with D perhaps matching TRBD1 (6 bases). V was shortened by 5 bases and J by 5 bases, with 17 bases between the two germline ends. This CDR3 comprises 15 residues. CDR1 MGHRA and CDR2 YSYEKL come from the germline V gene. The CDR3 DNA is TGCGCCAGCAGCGGACAGTTCGTGACTGGAGATACGCAGTATTTT. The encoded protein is CASSGQFVTGDTQYF.

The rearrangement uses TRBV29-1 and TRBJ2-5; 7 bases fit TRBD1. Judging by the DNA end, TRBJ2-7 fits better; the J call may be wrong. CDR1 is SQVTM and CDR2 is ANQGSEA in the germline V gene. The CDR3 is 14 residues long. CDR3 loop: CSVEQTGVATEQYF. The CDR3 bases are TGCAGCGTTGAGCAAACAGGGGTAGCGACCGAGCAGTACTTC.

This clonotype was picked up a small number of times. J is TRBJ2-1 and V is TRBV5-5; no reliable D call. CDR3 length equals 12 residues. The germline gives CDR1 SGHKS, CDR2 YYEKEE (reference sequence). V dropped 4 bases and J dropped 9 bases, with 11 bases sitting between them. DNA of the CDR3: TGTGCCAGCAGCCTGGGTTCGGTTGAGCAGTTCTTC. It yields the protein CASSLGSVEQFF.

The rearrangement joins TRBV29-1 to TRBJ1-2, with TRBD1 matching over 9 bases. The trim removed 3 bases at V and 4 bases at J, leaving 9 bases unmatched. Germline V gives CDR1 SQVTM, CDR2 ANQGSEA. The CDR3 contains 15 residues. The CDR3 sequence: CSVDPTGGASYGYTF. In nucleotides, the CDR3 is TGCAGCGTTGACCCGACAGGGGGAGCCTCCTATGGCTACACCTTC.

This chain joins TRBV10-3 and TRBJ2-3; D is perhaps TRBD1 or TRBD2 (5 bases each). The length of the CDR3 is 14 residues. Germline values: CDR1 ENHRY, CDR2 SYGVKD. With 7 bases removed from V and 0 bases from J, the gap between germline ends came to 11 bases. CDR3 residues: CAITRGESTDTQYF. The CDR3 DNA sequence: TGTGCCATCACAAGAGGGGAGAGCACAGATACGCAGTATTTT.

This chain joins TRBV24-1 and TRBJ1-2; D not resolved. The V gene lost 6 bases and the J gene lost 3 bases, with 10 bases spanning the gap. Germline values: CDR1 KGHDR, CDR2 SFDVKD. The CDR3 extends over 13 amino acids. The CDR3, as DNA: TGTGCCACCAGTACAGACACCTACTATGGCTACACCTTC. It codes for CATSTDTYYGYTF.

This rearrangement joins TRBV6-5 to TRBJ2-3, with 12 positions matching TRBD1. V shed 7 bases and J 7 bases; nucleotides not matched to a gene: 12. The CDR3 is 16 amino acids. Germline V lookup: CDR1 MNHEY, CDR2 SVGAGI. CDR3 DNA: TGTGCCAGCACCCCGGGACAGGGGGCTGGTCCTTATACGCAGTATTTT. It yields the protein CASTPGQGAGPYTQYF.

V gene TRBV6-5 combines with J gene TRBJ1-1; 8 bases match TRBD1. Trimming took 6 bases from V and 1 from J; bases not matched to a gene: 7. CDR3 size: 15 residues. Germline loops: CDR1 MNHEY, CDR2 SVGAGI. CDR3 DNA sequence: TGTGCCAGCAGAGACCAGGGGGCCGGGAACACTGAAGCTTTCTTT. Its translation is CASRDQGAGNTEAFF.

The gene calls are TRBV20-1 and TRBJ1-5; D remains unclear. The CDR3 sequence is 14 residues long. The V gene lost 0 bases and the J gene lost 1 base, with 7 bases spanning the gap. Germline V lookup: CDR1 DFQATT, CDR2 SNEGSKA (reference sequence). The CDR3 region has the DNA TGCAGTGCTAGAGATAACAGAAGCAATCAGCCCCAGCATTTT. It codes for CSARDNRSNQPQHF.

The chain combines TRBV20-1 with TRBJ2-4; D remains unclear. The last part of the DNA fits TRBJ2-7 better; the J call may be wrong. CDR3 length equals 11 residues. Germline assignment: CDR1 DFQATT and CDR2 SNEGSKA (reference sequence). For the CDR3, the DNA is TGCAGTGCAGACACAGCCTACGAGCAGTACTTC. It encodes CSADTAYEQYF.

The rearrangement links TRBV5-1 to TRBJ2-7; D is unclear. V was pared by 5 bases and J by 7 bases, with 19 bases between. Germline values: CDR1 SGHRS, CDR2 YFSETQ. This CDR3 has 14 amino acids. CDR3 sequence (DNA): TGCGCCAGCAGTCGGGTCGACCCGGCCAATGAGCAGTACTTC. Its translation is CASSRVDPANEQYF. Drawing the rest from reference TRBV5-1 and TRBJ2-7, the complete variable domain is KAGVTQTPRYLIKTRGQQVTLSCSPISGHRSVSWYQQTPGQGLQFLFEYFSETQRNKGNFPGRFSGRQFSNSRSEMNVSTLELGDSALYLCASSRVDPANEQYFGPGTRLTVT.

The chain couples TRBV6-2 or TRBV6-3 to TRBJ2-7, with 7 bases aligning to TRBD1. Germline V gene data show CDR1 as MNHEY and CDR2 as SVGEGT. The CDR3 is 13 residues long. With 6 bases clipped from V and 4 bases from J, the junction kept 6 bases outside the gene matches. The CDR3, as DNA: TGTGCCAGCAGCGACAGGGAACTGTACGAGCAGTACTTC. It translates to CASSDRELYEQYF.

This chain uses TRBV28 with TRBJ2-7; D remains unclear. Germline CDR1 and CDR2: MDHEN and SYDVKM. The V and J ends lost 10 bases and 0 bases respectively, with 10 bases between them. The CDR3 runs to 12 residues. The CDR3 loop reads CATATASYEQYF. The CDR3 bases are TGTGCCACCGCGACGGCCTCCTACGAGCAGTACTTC.

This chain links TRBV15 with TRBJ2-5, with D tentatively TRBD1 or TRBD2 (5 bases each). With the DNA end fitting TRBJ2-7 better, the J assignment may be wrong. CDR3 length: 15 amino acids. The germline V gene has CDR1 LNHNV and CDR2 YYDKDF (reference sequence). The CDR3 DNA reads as TGTGCCACCAGCAGAGAGCGGGTCGGGACGTACGAGCAGTACTTC. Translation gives CATSRERVGTYEQYF.

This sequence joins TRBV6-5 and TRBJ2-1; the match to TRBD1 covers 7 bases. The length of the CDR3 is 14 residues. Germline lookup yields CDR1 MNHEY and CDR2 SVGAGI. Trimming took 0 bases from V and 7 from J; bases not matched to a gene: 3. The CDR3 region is CASSYSTGVNEQFF. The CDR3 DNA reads TGTGCCAGCAGTTACTCAACAGGGGTGAATGAGCAGTTCTTC.

In nucleotides, the CDR3 is TGCGCCAGCAGCCAAAGGTACAGGGAAAATGAAAAACTGTTTTTT. This sequence encodes CASSQRYRENEKLFF. The rearrangement uses TRBV4-3 and TRBJ1-4, with a weak D call TRBD1 (6 bases). The CDR3 has 15 residues. Germline V lookup: CDR1 LGHNA, CDR2 YSLEER. Deletions cut 2 bases from V and 5 bases from J, with 12 bases between.

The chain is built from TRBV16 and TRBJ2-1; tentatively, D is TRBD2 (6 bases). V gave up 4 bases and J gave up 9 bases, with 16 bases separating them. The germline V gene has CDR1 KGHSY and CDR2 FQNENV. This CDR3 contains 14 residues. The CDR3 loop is CASSRRAGDSEQFF. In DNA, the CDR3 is TGTGCCAGCAGCCGGAGGGCTGGGGATAGTGAGCAGTTCTTC.

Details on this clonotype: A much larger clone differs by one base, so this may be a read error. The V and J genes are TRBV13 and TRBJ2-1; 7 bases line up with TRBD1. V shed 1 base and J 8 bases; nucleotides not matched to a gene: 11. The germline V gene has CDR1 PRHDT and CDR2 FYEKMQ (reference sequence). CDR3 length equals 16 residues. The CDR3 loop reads CASSLDVRGRFDEQFF. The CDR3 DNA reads TGTGCCAGCAGCTTAGATGTGAGGGGGCGCTTTGATGAGCAGTTCTTC. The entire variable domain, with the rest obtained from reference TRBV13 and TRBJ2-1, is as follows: AAGVIQSPRHLIKEKRETATLKCYPIPRHDTVYWYQQGPGQDPQFLISFYEKMQSDKGSIPDRFSAQQFSDYHSELNMSSLELGDSALYFCASSLDVRGRFDEQFFGPGTRLTVL.

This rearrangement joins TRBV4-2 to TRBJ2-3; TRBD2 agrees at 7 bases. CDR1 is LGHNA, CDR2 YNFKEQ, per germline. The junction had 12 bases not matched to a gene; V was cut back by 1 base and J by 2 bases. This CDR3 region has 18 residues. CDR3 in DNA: TGTGCCAGCAGCCAAGTTTATTCGGCTAGCGGTAACACAGATACGCAGTATTTT. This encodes CASSQVYSASGNTDTQYF.

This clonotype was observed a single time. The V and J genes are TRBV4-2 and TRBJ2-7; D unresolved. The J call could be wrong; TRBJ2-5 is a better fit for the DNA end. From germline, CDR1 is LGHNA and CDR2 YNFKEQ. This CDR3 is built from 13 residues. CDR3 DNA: TGTGCCAGCAGCCATGGGTCCTCCGAGACCCAGTACTTC. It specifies CASSHGSSETQYF.

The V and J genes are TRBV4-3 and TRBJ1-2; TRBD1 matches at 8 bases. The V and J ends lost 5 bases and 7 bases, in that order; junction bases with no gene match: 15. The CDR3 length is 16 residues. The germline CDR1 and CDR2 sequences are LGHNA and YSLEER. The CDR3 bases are TGCGCCAGCAGCGAGACCCTCAGGGGGCGCATGGGTGGCTACACCTTC. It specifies CASSETLRGRMGGYTF.

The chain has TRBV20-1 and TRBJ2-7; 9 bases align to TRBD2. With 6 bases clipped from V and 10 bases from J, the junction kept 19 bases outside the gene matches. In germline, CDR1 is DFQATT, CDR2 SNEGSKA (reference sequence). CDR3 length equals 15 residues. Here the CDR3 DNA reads TGCAGTGCCGTATATAGCGGGGGAGCCAAAAACATCCAGTACTTC. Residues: CSAVYSGGAKNIQYF.

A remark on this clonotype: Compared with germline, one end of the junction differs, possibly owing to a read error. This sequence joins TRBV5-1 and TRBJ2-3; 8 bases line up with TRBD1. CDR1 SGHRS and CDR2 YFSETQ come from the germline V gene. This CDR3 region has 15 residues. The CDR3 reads CASSYRDRSTDTQYF. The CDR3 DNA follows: TGCGCCAGCAGCTACCGGGACAGGAGCACAGACACGCAGTATTTT.

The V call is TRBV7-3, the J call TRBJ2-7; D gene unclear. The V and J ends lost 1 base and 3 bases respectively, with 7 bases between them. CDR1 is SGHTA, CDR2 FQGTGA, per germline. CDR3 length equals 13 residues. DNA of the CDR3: TGTGCCAGCAGCTTAAAGAAGGGCTACGAGCAGTACTTC. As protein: CASSLKKGYEQYF.

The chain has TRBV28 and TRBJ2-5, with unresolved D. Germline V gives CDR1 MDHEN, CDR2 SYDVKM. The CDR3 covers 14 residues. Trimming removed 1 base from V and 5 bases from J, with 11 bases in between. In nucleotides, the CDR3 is TGTGCCAGCAGTTTATTTGGGTTTGTGGAGACCCAGTACTTC. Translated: CASSLFGFVETQYF.

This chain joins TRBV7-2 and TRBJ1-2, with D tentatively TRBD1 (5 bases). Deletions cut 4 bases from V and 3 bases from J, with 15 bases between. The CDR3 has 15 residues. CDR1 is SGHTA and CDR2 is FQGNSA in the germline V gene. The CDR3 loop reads CASSSGGALDYGYTF. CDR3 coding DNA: TGTGCCAGCAGCTCTGGAGGGGCGTTGGACTATGGCTACACCTTC.

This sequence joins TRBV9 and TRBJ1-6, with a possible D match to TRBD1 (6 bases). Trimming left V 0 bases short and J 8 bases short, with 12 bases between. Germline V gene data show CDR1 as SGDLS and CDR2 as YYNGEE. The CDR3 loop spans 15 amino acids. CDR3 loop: CASSVDREEDSPLHF. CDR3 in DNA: TGTGCCAGCAGCGTAGACAGGGAAGAGGATTCACCCCTCCACTTT.